Detailed here is one TCR beta chain. The CDR3 runs 14 residues. Germline assignment: CDR1 SGHDT and CDR2 YYEEEE. The ends lost 3 bases at V and 4 bases at J; junction bases unmatched: 4. TCRdb ran MiXCR on the multiplex PCR reads and lists one entry per CDR3 protein. The sample shows some 17,000 distinct CDR3 sequences, just under 45% of them seen only once. This record comes from a study of breast tumors, draining lymph nodes, adjacent tissues. The clonotype was recovered from a female donor with breast cancer. Some clones in this sample may be carry-over from other donors' samples. The rearrangement links TRBV5-6 to TRBJ1-2; the match to TRBD1 covers 9 bases. The specimen was tumor-adjacent breast tissue. CDR3 nucleotide sequence: TGTGCCAGCAGCTACCGGGACAGGGTCTATGGCTACACCTTC. Protein sequence: CASSYRDRVYGYTF. The full variable domain, in which reference TRBV5-6 and TRBJ1-2 provide the parts outside the CDR3, is DAGVTQSPTHLIKTRGQQVTLRCSPKSGHDTVSWYQQALGQGPQFIFQYYEEEERQRGNFPDRFSGHQFPNYSSELNVNALLLGDSALYLCASSYRDRVYGYTFGSGTRLTVV.